Listed below are T cell receptor beta chains from one sample, sequenced in a study of graft-versus-host responses after intestinal transplantation. No antigen has been identified for these receptors. Using immunoSEQ multiplex PCR, the repertoire was profiled, and TCRdb retains in-frame clones only, with some absent. The sample lists roughly 100,000 clones, under 95% occurring once. Sequenced material: unstimulated CD8+ T cells sorted from spleen or lymph node cells, taken before intestinal transplant. These receptors all stem from a human donor who received an intestinal transplant. The CDR3 runs from the conserved cysteine through the conserved F or W. A D gene is named only where the DNA matches it firmly. Expanded clones get a size class; other rows say once, few or many, or leave the size out.

J gene	V gene	D gene	clone size	CDR3 protein	CDR3 DNA
TRBJ2-1	TRBV5-8	TRBD2	-	CASSLALAGGPEQFF	TGTGCCAGCAGCTTGGCGCTAGCGGGGGGCCCGGAGCAGTTCTTC
TRBJ2-7	TRBV5-1	TRBD1	-	CASSPGQGNDEQYF	TGCGCCAGCAGCCCGGGACAGGGGAACGACGAGCAGTACTTC
TRBJ1-2	TRBV2	-	-	CASRPGTYEGYTF	TGTGCCAGCAGACCCGGGACTTACGAGGGCTACACCTTC
TRBJ2-1	TRBV27	-	few	CASSLSGGFLSYNEQFF	TGTGCCAGCAGTTTAAGTGGGGGGTTTCTCTCCTACAATGAGCAGTTCTTC
TRBJ1-2	TRBV5-6	-	-	CASSGETGRNYGYTF	TGTGCCAGCAGCGGCGAGACAGGAAGAAACTATGGCTACACCTTC
TRBJ1-5	TRBV27	-	-	CASSFGGAYQPQHF	TGTGCCAGCAGTTTCGGGGGGGCCTATCAGCCCCAGCATTTT
TRBJ1-2	TRBV27	-	-	CASSLNGNYGYTF	TGTGCCAGCAGTTTAAACGGAAACTATGGCTACACCTTC
TRBJ2-7	TRBV7-9	-	-	CASSLEGTGADEQYF	TGTGCCAGCAGCTTGGAGGGGACTGGGGCCGACGAGCAGTACTTC
TRBJ2-1	TRBV5-1	-	-	CASSLEGDEQFF	TGCGCCAGCAGCTTGGAAGGGGATGAGCAGTTCTTC
TRBJ1-1	TRBV9	-	-	CASSARNTEAFF	TGTGCCAGCAGCGCCCGGAACACTGAAGCTTTCTTT
TRBJ2-3	TRBV7-6	-	-	CASSFPSTPDTQYF	TGTGCCAGCAGCTTCCCAAGTACCCCAGATACGCAGTATTTT
TRBJ1-5	TRBV7-9	-	-	CASSRGAGSNQPQHF	TGTGCCAGCAGCCGAGGGGCAGGGAGCAATCAGCCCCAGCATTTT
TRBJ2-1	TRBV7-9	TRBD2	-	CASSVLAGESSYEQFF	TGTGCCAGCAGCGTTCTAGCGGGGGAAAGTTCTTATGAGCAGTTCTTC
TRBJ2-1	TRBV4-2	-	-	CASSQEGLGAINEQFF	TGTGCCAGCAGCCAAGAAGGGCTAGGGGCGATAAATGAGCAGTTCTTC
TRBJ2-7	TRBV29-1	-	-	CSVEAGSGTWGSYEQYF	TGCAGCGTTGAAGCGGGATCAGGGACTTGGGGCTCCTACGAGCAGTACTTC
TRBJ2-2	TRBV7-8	TRBD1	-	CASSFRGRYTGELFF	TGTGCCAGCAGCTTTAGGGGGCGATACACCGGGGAGCTGTTTTTT
TRBJ1-2	TRBV27	-	-	CATRAVDKANYGYTF	TGTGCCACCCGGGCAGTGGATAAAGCTAACTATGGCTACACCTTC